The 20 T cell receptor beta chains below all came from one sample that was sequenced in a study of cytomegalovirus exposure and HLA in healthy donors. 60 Vbeta and 13 Jbeta primers were used in PCR. Clones were sequenced by immunoSEQ multiplex PCR, and TCRdb holds only the in-frame ones, with some missing. The top ten clones hold over 1% of a sample with 250,000 or so clones, more than 75% of them seen once. Specimen: PBMCs. The receptors were gathered from a human donor in good health.

V gene TRBV2 combines with J gene TRBJ2-2, with TRBD1 identical over 7 bases. Trimming at V came to 2 bases and at J to 1 base, leaving 4 bases not matched to a gene. The germline V gene has CDR1 SNHLY and CDR2 FYNNEI. This CDR3 has 16 amino acids. The CDR3 DNA reads TGTGCCAGCAGTGAATCGGGGACAGAGAACACCGGGGAGCTGTTTTTT. The encoded protein is CASSESGTENTGELFF.

The J gene is TRBJ1-5, the V gene TRBV7-9; D gene uncertain. The V end was cut by 1 base, the J end by 4 bases, with 14 bases between. This CDR3 is 16 amino acids long. Germline CDR1 is SEHNR and CDR2 is FQNEAQ (reference sequence). CDR3 nucleotide sequence: TGTGCCAGCAGCTTAGACTTGGGCATAGAGAATCAGCCCCAGCATTTT. It codes for CASSLDLGIENQPQHF.

The J gene is TRBJ2-7, the V gene TRBV7-9; 10 nucleotides line up with TRBD1. Germline V gives CDR1 SEHNR, CDR2 FQNEAQ (reference sequence). The CDR3 contains 13 residues. V gave up 4 bases and J gave up 3 bases; unmatched junction bases: 0. CDR3 sequence: CASSWDRGYEQYF. The CDR3 DNA sequence: TGTGCCAGCAGCTGGGACAGGGGCTACGAGCAGTACTTC.

The DNA of the CDR3 is TGTGCCAGCAGCCGCGGGAGTCATAGCACCGGGGAGCTGTTTTTT. Residues: CASSRGSHSTGELFF. The genes are TRBV7-6 and TRBJ2-2; TRBD2 agrees at 7 bases. The J segment lost 4 bases and the V segment lost 5 bases, leaving 7 bases of the junction unmatched. The germline V gene encodes CDR1 SGHVS and CDR2 FNYEAQ. The CDR3 is 15 residues long.

V is TRBV6-5 and J is TRBJ2-7; 7 positions agree with TRBD1. Trimming took 7 bases from V and 3 from J; bases not matched to a gene: 6. CDR1 MNHEY and CDR2 SVGAGI come from the germline V gene. CDR3 size: 13 residues. The CDR3 DNA is TGTGCCAGCACCGAGACAGGGCGCTACGAGCAGTACTTC. As protein: CASTETGRYEQYF.

The rearrangement links TRBV9 to TRBJ2-7; 7 positions match TRBD2. The CDR3 runs to 13 residues. Looked up from germline, CDR1 is SGDLS and CDR2 is YYNGEE. V gave up 3 bases and J gave up 4 bases; unmatched junction bases: 4. CDR3 nucleotides: TGTGCCAGCAGCGGACCTAGCGGTTACGAGCAGTACTTC. Amino acid sequence: CASSGPSGYEQYF.

The chain employs TRBV28 and TRBJ2-4, with no clear D. CDR1 and CDR2 from the germline V gene are MDHEN and SYDVKM. Trimming removed 3 bases from V and 0 bases from J, with 6 bases in between. This CDR3 is built from 14 residues. CDR3 in amino acids: CASSFQAAKNIQYF. The CDR3 DNA reads TGTGCCAGCAGTTTCCAGGCAGCCAAAAACATTCAGTACTTC.

V gene TRBV4-3 combines with J gene TRBJ2-2; 7 bases match TRBD1. The CDR3 contains 15 residues. V gave up 3 bases and J gave up 2 bases; unmatched junction bases: 3. The germline V gene encodes CDR1 LGHNA and CDR2 YSLEER. The DNA for the CDR3 is TGCGCCAGCAGCCAGGGACAGTTTAACACCGGGGAGCTGTTTTTT. It yields the protein CASSQGQFNTGELFF.

This chain uses TRBV5-1 with TRBJ2-7, with D possibly TRBD2 on 5 matching bases. Germline assignment: CDR1 SGHRS and CDR2 YFSETQ. The CDR3 loop spans 15 amino acids. V lost 5 bases and J 4 bases, leaving 19 bases between the germline ends. CDR3 in amino acids: CASRPGIGTTYEQYF. The CDR3 nucleotides read TGCGCCAGCAGGCCGGGAATAGGCACCACATACGAGCAGTACTTC.

Of note for this clone: At one end the junction does not follow the germline gene, possibly because of a read error. This chain links TRBV7-7 with TRBJ2-5; 12 positions match TRBD2. Germline CDR1 reads SSHAT; CDR2 reads FNYEAQ (reference sequence). This CDR3 is 16 amino acids long. CDR3 nucleotides: TGTGCTAGCAGCTTAGGGACTAGCGGGCTGGGGGAGACCCAGTACTTC. This sequence encodes CASSLGTSGLGETQYF.

The chain employs TRBV9 and TRBJ2-7, with D possibly matching TRBD2 (6 bases). CDR1 is SGDLS and CDR2 is YYNGEE in the germline V gene. V lost 4 bases and J 4 bases, leaving 15 bases between the germline ends. The CDR3 is 14 residues long. This CDR3 reads CASSPRDLDYEQYF. DNA for the CDR3: TGTGCCAGCAGCCCCCGGGACTTAGATTACGAGCAGTACTTC.

This chain joins TRBV4-3 and TRBJ2-6, with TRBD2 matching 12 bases. The CDR3 consists of 18 residues. Germline V gives CDR1 LGHNA, CDR2 YSLEER. V lost 4 bases and J lost 2; bases outside the gene matches: 6. CDR3 DNA: TGCGCCAGCAGCCTCGGACTAGCGGGAAGCACTGGGGCCAACGTCCTGACTTTC. Translating gives CASSLGLAGSTGANVLTF.

Here the CDR3 reads CASSLSILSQGYEQYF. In DNA, the CDR3 is TGTGCCAGCAGTTTATCCATACTTAGTCAGGGCTACGAGCAGTACTTC. The chain employs TRBV27 and TRBJ2-7; D is perhaps TRBD1 (5 bases). Germline V lookup: CDR1 MNHEY, CDR2 SMNVEV (reference sequence). CDR3 size: 16 residues. Between the trimmed V and J ends, which lost 0 bases and 3 bases, there was a span of 15 bases.

The genes are TRBV29-1 and TRBJ2-5; 13 bases are shared with TRBD2. Germline CDR1 reads SQVTM; CDR2 reads ANQGSEA. The CDR3 length is 14 residues. The V gene end was trimmed by 6 bases and the J gene end by 5 bases; junction bases not matched to a gene: 6. CDR3 bases: TGCAGCGTGACCGGGACTAGCGGGACGGAGACCCAGTACTTC. Amino acid sequence: CSVTGTSGTETQYF.

On this clone itself: This may come from a read error, since a much larger clone is one base off. The chain recombines TRBV11-3 with TRBJ2-3, with TRBD2 matching over 10 bases. The CDR3 totals 15 residues. Germline-derived CDR1 and CDR2 are SGHNT and YENEEA. After removal of 6 bases from V and 1 base from J, the junction contained 4 bases not matched to a gene. This chain's CDR3 is CASSPGTSGTDTQYF. CDR3 in DNA: TGTGCCAGCAGTCCCGGGACTAGCGGCACAGATACGCAGTATTTT.

This chain joins TRBV2 and TRBJ2-7, with D perhaps TRBD1 (6 bases). V shed 6 bases and J shed 7 bases, with 10 bases lying between them. The CDR3 has 11 residues. Looked up from germline, CDR1 is SNHLY and CDR2 is FYNNEI. The CDR3 here is CASRYRVEQYF. In DNA, the CDR3 is TGTGCCAGCAGATACAGGGTGGAGCAGTACTTC.

The gene calls are TRBV7-6 and TRBJ2-2, with 12 bases identical to TRBD1. This CDR3 is 16 amino acids long. J gave up 6 bases and V 0 bases, and 2 bases lay outside the gene matches. Germline V gene lookup returns CDR1 SGHVS and CDR2 FNYEAQ. DNA of the CDR3: TGTGCCAGCAGCTTAGCGGGGACAGGGGGCCCCGGGGAGCTGTTTTTT. Translating it yields CASSLAGTGGPGELFF.

The chain joins TRBV19 to TRBJ1-2, with a tentative D call TRBD1 (5 bases). The CDR3 extends over 14 amino acids. Germline V gene data show CDR1 as LNHDA and CDR2 as SQIVND (reference sequence). The V end was cut by 4 bases, the J end by 2 bases, with 11 bases between. The chain's CDR3 is CASSTPGQNYGYTF. In nucleotides, the CDR3 is TGTGCCAGTAGTACTCCAGGACAAAACTATGGCTACACCTTC.

The chain has TRBV6-1 and TRBJ2-6, with 10 bases matching TRBD1. The V gene end was trimmed by 4 bases and the J gene end by 0 bases; junction bases not matched to a gene: 3. CDR1 and CDR2 from the germline V gene are MNHNS and SASEGT. CDR3 length: 17 residues. CDR3 region: CASSVDRGASGANVLTF. The DNA of the CDR3 is TGTGCCAGCAGTGTGGACAGGGGGGCCTCTGGGGCCAACGTCCTGACTTTC.

This chain links TRBV18 with TRBJ2-1, with a possible D match to TRBD2 (5 bases). Trimming took off 3 bases at V and 4 bases at J, with 22 bases between the two ends. Germline loops: CDR1 KGHSH, CDR2 LQKENI. CDR3 size: 18 residues. CDR3 DNA sequence: TGTGCCAGCTCACCTCCTGTTTCGGCGGGCCTTAATTACAATGAGCAGTTCTTC. Its translation is CASSPPVSAGLNYNEQFF.